This entry concerns a single TCR beta chain. Its antigen is unidentified. The data originate from a study of blood T cells in healthy people across ages. V was clipped by 7 bases and J by 9 bases, with 26 bases between them. Germline V CDR1 and CDR2: SGHRS, YFSETQ. The CDR3 consists of 16 residues. Then a second PCR, running roughly 7 to 11 cycles, was carried out with a sample-barcoded 5' primer and a J-beta primer mix. TCRdb re-derived calls from the 5' RACE reads in MiXCR, one entry per CDR3 protein. The sample contains roughly 800,000 distinct CDR3 sequences, roughly 34% of which appear only once. Study observations and caveats: The study found more naive CD4+ cells and higher diversity in long-lived than aged donors.

The sequenced material came from blood. The rearrangement joins TRBV5-1 to TRBJ2-1; tentatively, D is TRBD1 or TRBD2 (5 bases each). The clonotype originates from a man aged 18 to 30 in good health. CDR3 nucleotide sequence: TGCGCCAGCTACCCAGGGACCGTCCCGATTTTCAGTGAGCAGTTCTTC. Residues: CASYPGTVPIFSEQFF.